This passage covers 29 T cell receptor beta chains from one sample sequenced in a study of CXCR3-negative and CXCR3-positive naive CD8 T cells. Study-level findings and limits: More hydrophobic TRB CDR3s occurred in CXCR3-positive than in CXCR3-negative naive cells.

These receptors have no known antigen. The study made its TRB cDNA libraries by 5' RACE, adding UMI labels. From its re-call of the 5' RACE reads, TCRdb lists each CDR3 protein once, without DNA. The sample has over 70,000 distinct CDR3 sequences. The sample consisted of naive CXCR3+ CD8+ T cells from blood. Subset given: CD45RO-CCR7+CD27+CD95- naive CD8+ T cells expressing CXCR3 (TNR3+). Receptors were obtained from a human donor in good health. Some clones in this sample may be carry-over from other donors' samples.

The chain is built from TRBV6-5 and TRBJ1-1; TCRdb indicates TRBD1, and absent DNA this call remains unverified. The CDR3 totals 15 residues. In germline, CDR1 is MNHEY, CDR2 SVGAGI. CDR3 sequence: CASSPRVRGFTEAFF.

The chain recombines TRBV25-1 with TRBJ2-7; there is no DNA to check the TCRdb D call of TRBD2. The CDR3 is made up of 15 amino acids. Germline-derived CDR1 and CDR2 are MGHDK and SYGVNS. The CDR3 spells CASSQEMGLSYEQYF.

The rearrangement uses TRBV12-3 or TRBV12-4 and TRBJ1-1; the D call from TCRdb, TRBD1, cannot be confirmed without DNA. This CDR3 is 15 amino acids long. The CDR3 loop reads CASSQDREFNTEAFF.

The J gene is TRBJ2-7, the V gene TRBV25-1. Germline V lookup: CDR1 MGHDK, CDR2 SYGVNS. The CDR3 has 15 residues. This CDR3 is CASSEYFSDGYERYF.

The rearrangement links TRBV9 to TRBJ2-1; checking the TCRdb D call of TRBD1 is not possible without DNA. The CDR3 is made up of 12 amino acids. Germline V gene sequence: CDR1 SGDLS, CDR2 YYNGEE. The CDR3: CASSVGSGEQFF.

The chain couples TRBV29-1 to TRBJ2-2; TCRdb names TRBD1, which stays unverified in the absence of DNA. From germline, CDR1 is SQVTM and CDR2 ANQGSEA. CDR3 length: 12 residues. The CDR3 reads CSVGQGTGELFF.

The chain carries TRBV27 and TRBJ2-7; the D call from TCRdb, TRBD1, cannot be confirmed without DNA. The CDR3 has 17 residues. Germline V gene data show CDR1 as MNHEY and CDR2 as SMNVEV (reference sequence). The chain's CDR3 is CASSPPAGSGSIYEQYF.

This chain joins TRBV30 and TRBJ2-7; the D call from TCRdb, TRBD2, cannot be confirmed without DNA. The CDR3 loop spans 11 amino acids. In germline, CDR1 is GTSNPN, CDR2 SVGIG (reference sequence). CDR3 residues: CASKREHEQYF.

The gene calls are TRBV28 and TRBJ2-3; checking the TCRdb D call of TRBD2 is not possible without DNA. Per germline, CDR1 MDHEN and CDR2 SYDVKM. The CDR3 extends over 17 amino acids. The CDR3 spells CASTPRFLREVTDTQYF.

This chain's CDR3 is CASSPDSSRYNEQFF. The gene calls are TRBV9 and TRBJ2-1; TCRdb indicates TRBD1, and absent DNA this call remains unverified. The V gene's germline CDR1 is SGDLS and CDR2 YYNGEE. The CDR3 is 15 residues long.

J is TRBJ2-2 and V is TRBV13; TCRdb's D call of TRBD2 is untestable without DNA. CDR1 is PRHDT, CDR2 FYEKMQ, per germline (reference sequence). The CDR3 consists of 12 residues. CDR3: CASSSDYRELFF.

The rearrangement uses TRBV18 and TRBJ2-1; the TRBD2 assignment by TCRdb is unverifiable without DNA. In germline, CDR1 is KGHSH, CDR2 LQKENI. The CDR3 consists of 15 residues. CDR3 residues: CASNQGLAMINEQFF.

The chain links TRBV20-1 to TRBJ2-7; the TCRdb call, TRBD1, lacks DNA for checking. The CDR3 spans 14 residues. Germline CDR1 reads DFQATT; CDR2 reads SNEGSKA (reference sequence). CDR3 region: CSASGDSVSYEQYF.

The rearrangement joins TRBV28 to TRBJ2-1. The CDR3 consists of 11 residues. From germline, CDR1 is MDHEN and CDR2 SYDVKM. The CDR3 here is CASSGGGEQFF.

This rearrangement joins TRBV7-6 to TRBJ2-1; the D call from TCRdb, TRBD2, cannot be confirmed without DNA. Germline CDR1 and CDR2: SGHVS and FNYEAQ. The CDR3 sequence is 15 residues long. CDR3 loop: CASSVRDSLGNEQFF.

V usage is TRBV7-2 and J usage is TRBJ2-1. Germline-derived CDR1 and CDR2 are SGHTA and FQGNSA. The CDR3 is 13 residues long. The CDR3: CASSAYGANEQFF.

The CDR3 loop is CSARGDGGINNEQFF. The genes are TRBV20-1 and TRBJ2-1; TCRdb proposes TRBD2, but this gene call is untestable without DNA. The germline V gene encodes CDR1 DFQATT and CDR2 SNEGSKA (reference sequence). The CDR3 runs to 15 residues.

J is TRBJ2-2 and V is TRBV14. The CDR3 is 16 amino acids. Germline assignment: CDR1 SGHDN and CDR2 FVKESK. The CDR3 loop reads CASSQDLGLTTGELFF.

The gene calls are TRBV28 and TRBJ2-7; lacking DNA, the TRBD2 call made by TCRdb goes unchecked. The CDR3 has 19 amino acids. CDR1 is MDHEN and CDR2 is SYDVKM in the germline V gene. The CDR3 loop reads CASSLPWGLAAKKRNEQYF. Looking up the rest from reference TRBV28 and TRBJ2-7 gives the full variable domain: DVKVTQSSRYLVKRTGEKVFLECVQDMDHENMFWYRQDPGLGLRLIYFSYDVKMKEKGDIPEGYSVSREKKERFSLILESASTNQTSMYLCASSLPWGLAAKKRNEQYFGPGTRLTVT.

The V and J genes are TRBV12-3 or TRBV12-4 and TRBJ2-7; TCRdb's assignment of TRBD1 cannot be checked, as there is no DNA. The CDR3 loop spans 14 amino acids. The CDR3 here is CASTFRDGGYEQYF.

The J gene is TRBJ1-5, the V gene TRBV29-1; lacking DNA, the TRBD1 call made by TCRdb goes unchecked. The germline V gene has CDR1 SQVTM and CDR2 ANQGSEA. The CDR3 covers 15 residues. CDR3 loop: CSMGGPLYSNQPQHF. Filled out from reference TRBV29-1 and TRBJ1-5, the complete variable domain reads SAVISQKPSRDICQRGTSLTIQCQVDSQVTMMFWYRQQPGQSLTLIATANQGSEATYESGFVIDKFPISRPNLTFSTLTVSNMSPEDSSIYLCSMGGPLYSNQPQHFGDGTRLSIL.

The CDR3 loop is CSVGRGTGDEQYF. The rearrangement joins TRBV29-1 to TRBJ2-7; TCRdb designates TRBD1, a call that cannot be tested without DNA. Germline CDR1 reads SQVTM; CDR2 reads ANQGSEA. The CDR3 extends over 13 amino acids.

V and J are TRBV20-1 and TRBJ2-5. Germline CDR1 is DFQATT and CDR2 is SNEGSKA (reference sequence). This CDR3 contains 11 residues. The CDR3 sequence: CSARGGETQYF.

The rearrangement joins TRBV29-1 to TRBJ2-7; TCRdb lists TRBD1, though no DNA is available to test this call. Germline V gene data show CDR1 as SQVTM and CDR2 as ANQGSEA. This CDR3 has 14 residues. This CDR3 reads CSVISPLGSYEQYF.

The chain joins TRBV28 to TRBJ1-1; TCRdb designates TRBD1, a call that cannot be tested without DNA. Per germline, CDR1 MDHEN and CDR2 SYDVKM. The CDR3 loop spans 16 amino acids. The CDR3 region is CASSFPTSVTGDEAFF.

This rearrangement joins TRBV2 to TRBJ2-3; the TRBD1 assignment by TCRdb is unverifiable without DNA. CDR1 SNHLY and CDR2 FYNNEI come from the germline V gene. The CDR3 extends over 12 amino acids. The CDR3 loop reads CASSRGRDTQYF.

The chain is built from TRBV12-3 or TRBV12-4 and TRBJ2-2; TCRdb gives TRBD2 as the D gene, but with no DNA this cannot be confirmed. The length of the CDR3 is 19 residues. CDR3 sequence: CASSLLVDSGGRDDGQLFF.

The chain combines TRBV20-1 with TRBJ2-1; the D gene TCRdb calls, TRBD1, cannot be checked with no DNA. This CDR3 contains 15 residues. CDR1 and CDR2 (germline): DFQATT, SNEGSKA (reference sequence). CDR3 amino acids: CSAREMTGNYNEQFF.

The chain is built from TRBV5-4 and TRBJ2-2; TCRdb's D call, TRBD1, is unchecked because there is no DNA. From germline, CDR1 is SGHNT and CDR2 YYREEE (reference sequence). The CDR3 sequence is 15 residues long. The CDR3 loop reads CASSLSTGYTGELFF.